This is a list of T cell receptor beta chains from one sample in a study of shared clonotypes between healthy human individuals. The data were produced by immunoSEQ multiplex PCR, yet TCRdb's version contains in-frame clones alone and is incomplete. Among some 1,900,000 clones listed, less than 95% were seen once. Sequencing input: naive CD8+ T cells sorted from blood. Source of these receptors: a man in his late teens or twenties in good health. The CDR3 runs from the conserved cysteine through the conserved F or W. A D gene is named only where the DNA matches it firmly. The listing skips clone size in some rows; elsewhere it reads once, few, many or a size class.

D,V,J,size,DNA,CDR3
.,TRBV9,TRBJ2-2,.,TGTGCCAGCAGCCCTCTCCGGGGGACGAACACCGGGGAGCTGTTTTTT,CASSPLRGTNTGELFF
TRBD1,TRBV27,TRBJ2-7,.,TGTGCCAGCAGTTTATCCTCCGGGACAGTCTCCTACGAGCAGTACTTC,CASSLSSGTVSYEQYF
TRBD1,TRBV29-1,TRBJ2-2,.,TGCAGCGTTGAAGATCCTCAGGGGGCTGGAACCGGGGAGCTGTTTTTT,CSVEDPQGAGTGELFF
.,TRBV7-9,TRBJ2-2,.,TGTGCCAGCAGCCCGACAGTTGATCAGGCCGGGGAGCTGTTTTTT,CASSPTVDQAGELFF
.,TRBV4-3,TRBJ2-5,once,TGCGCCAGCAGCCAAGAGTCAGGCCAAGAGACCCAGTACTTC,CASSQESGQETQYF
TRBD1,TRBV5-1,TRBJ2-2,.,TGCGCCAGCAGCGCCACCGCGGGACAGGGGGAAACGAACACCGGGGAGCTGTTTTTT,CASSATAGQGETNTGELFF
TRBD1,TRBV27,TRBJ2-7,.,TGTGCCAGCAGGCAGGACAGGGGGCACGAGCAGTACTTC,CASRQDRGHEQYF
TRBD2,TRBV10-3,TRBJ2-7,once,TGTGCCATCAGTAACGGTTCTAGCGGCCTCTACGAGCAGTACTTC,CAISNGSSGLYEQYF
TRBD2,TRBV4-3,TRBJ2-7,.,TGCGCCAGCAGCCAAGAACTAGCGGCTTCGGATGAGCAGTACTTC,CASSQELAASDEQYF
TRBD1,TRBV6-5,TRBJ1-1,.,TGTGCCAGCAGTTACGGGGTAAGGGGGCCGAACACTGAAGCTTTCTTT,CASSYGVRGPNTEAFF
.,TRBV28,TRBJ1-5,many,TGTGCCAGCAGCCCGATATACGGGAATCAGCCCCAGCATTTT,CASSPIYGNQPQHF
.,TRBV5-6,TRBJ2-5,.,TGTGCCAGCAGCTTGGTAGGGGGCCAAGAGACCCAGTACTTC,CASSLVGGQETQYF
.,TRBV6-5,TRBJ1-1,.,TGTGCCAGCAGGCCCGGGCAGGGAGGTACTGAAGCTTTCTTT,CASRPGQGGTEAFF
.,TRBV6-5,TRBJ1-2,.,TGTGCCAGCAGTTACTCTGAGGGGAACTATGGCTACACCTTC,CASSYSEGNYGYTF
.,TRBV7-9,TRBJ2-3,.,TGTGCCAGCAGAGACGGGAGCGTCGATACGCAGTATTTT,CASRDGSVDTQYF
.,TRBV11-2,TRBJ1-1,.,TGTGCCAGCAGCTTGACCGGGACGGTGAACACTGAAGCTTTCTTT,CASSLTGTVNTEAFF
TRBD2,TRBV6-1,TRBJ2-5,once,TGTGCCAGCAGTGATCAGCGGGGGGGCCACGAGACCCAGTACTTC,CASSDQRGGHETQYF
.,TRBV25-1,TRBJ2-1,.,TGTGCCAGCAACGAATACAATGAGCAGTTCTTC,CASNEYNEQFF
.,TRBV2,TRBJ2-5,.,TGTGCCAGCATCCGAGTAGCTTACCAAGAGACCCAGTACTTC,CASIRVAYQETQYF
.,TRBV5-1,TRBJ2-7,.,TGCGCCAGCAGCTTGCGTGGGCAGGGGTACGAGCAGTACTTC,CASSLRGQGYEQYF
.,TRBV5-5,TRBJ2-7,.,TGTGCCAGCAGCCGGGGGTTCGAGCAGTACTTC,CASSRGFEQYF
.,TRBV7-9,TRBJ2-7,.,TGTGCCAGCAGCTTGACTATCTCCTACGAGCAGTACTTC,CASSLTISYEQYF
TRBD1,TRBV15,TRBJ1-2,.,TGTGCCACCAGCAGTCTTCAGGGGGACTATGGCTACACCTTC,CATSSLQGDYGYTF
TRBD1,TRBV9,TRBJ1-6,few,TGTGCCAGCAGTGAAACCGGGACAGGGTCCTCACCCCTCCACTTT,CASSETGTGSSPLHF
.,TRBV20-1,TRBJ1-1,.,TGCAGTGCAAAAGTGAACACTGAAGCTTTCTTT,CSAKVNTEAFF